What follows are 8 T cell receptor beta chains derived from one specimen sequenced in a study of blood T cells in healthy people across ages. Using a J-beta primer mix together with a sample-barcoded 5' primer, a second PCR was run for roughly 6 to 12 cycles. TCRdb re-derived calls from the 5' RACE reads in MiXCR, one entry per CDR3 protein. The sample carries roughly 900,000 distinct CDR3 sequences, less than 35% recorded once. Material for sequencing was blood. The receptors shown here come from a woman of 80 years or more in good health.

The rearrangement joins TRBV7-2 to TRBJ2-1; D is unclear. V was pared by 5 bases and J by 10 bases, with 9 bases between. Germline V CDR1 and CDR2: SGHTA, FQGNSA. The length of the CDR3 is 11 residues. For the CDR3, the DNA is TGTGCCAGCAGCCCTATAAGGGAGCAGTTCTTC. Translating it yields CASSPIREQFF.

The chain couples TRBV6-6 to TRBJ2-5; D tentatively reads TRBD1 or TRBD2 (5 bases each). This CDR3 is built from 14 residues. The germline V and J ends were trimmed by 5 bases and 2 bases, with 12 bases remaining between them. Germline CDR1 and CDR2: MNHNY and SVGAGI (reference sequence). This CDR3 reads CASSHGGSQETQYF. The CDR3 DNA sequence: TGTGCCAGCAGTCATGGGGGTTCTCAAGAGACCCAGTACTTC.

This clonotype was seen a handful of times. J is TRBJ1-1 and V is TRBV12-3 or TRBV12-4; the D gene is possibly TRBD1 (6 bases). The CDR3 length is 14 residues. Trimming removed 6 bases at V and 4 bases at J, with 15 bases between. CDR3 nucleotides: TGTGCCAGCAGCCTACAGGGCCGGGGCACTGAAGCTTTCTTT. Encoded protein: CASSLQGRGTEAFF.

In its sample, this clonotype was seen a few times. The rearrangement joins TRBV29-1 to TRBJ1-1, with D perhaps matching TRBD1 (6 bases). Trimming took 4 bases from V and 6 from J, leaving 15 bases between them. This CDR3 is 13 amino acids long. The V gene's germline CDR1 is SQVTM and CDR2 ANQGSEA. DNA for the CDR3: TGCAGCGTTGGAGGCCAGGGGAGATCTGAAGCTTTCTTT. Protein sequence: CSVGGQGRSEAFF.

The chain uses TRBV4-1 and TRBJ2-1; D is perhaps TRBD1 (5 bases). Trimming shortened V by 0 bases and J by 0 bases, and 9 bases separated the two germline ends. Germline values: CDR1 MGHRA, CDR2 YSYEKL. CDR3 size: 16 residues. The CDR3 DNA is TGCGCCAGCAGCCAAGAGTACAGGAGCTCCTACAATGAGCAGTTCTTC. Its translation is CASSQEYRSSYNEQFF.

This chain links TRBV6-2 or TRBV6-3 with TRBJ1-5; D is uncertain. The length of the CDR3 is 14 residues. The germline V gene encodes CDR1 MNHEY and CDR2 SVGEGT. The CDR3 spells CVSDRARGNQPQHF. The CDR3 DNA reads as TGTGTTTCGGACCGGGCGAGGGGCAATCAGCCCCAGCATTTT.

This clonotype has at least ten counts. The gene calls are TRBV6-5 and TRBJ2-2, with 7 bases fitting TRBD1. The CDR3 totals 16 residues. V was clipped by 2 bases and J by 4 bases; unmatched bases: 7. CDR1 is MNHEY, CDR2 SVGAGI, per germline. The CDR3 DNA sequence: TGTGCCAGCAGTTACCATCGAGACAGGGTCACCGGGGAGCTGTTTTTT. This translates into CASSYHRDRVTGELFF.

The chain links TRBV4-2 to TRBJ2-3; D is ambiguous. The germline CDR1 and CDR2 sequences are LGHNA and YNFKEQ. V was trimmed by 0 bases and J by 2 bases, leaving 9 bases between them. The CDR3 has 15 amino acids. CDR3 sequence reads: CASSQDRAFTDTQYF. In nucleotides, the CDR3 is TGTGCCAGCAGCCAAGACCGCGCCTTCACAGATACGCAGTATTTT.